These 9 T cell receptor beta chains were sequenced from one sample in a study of tumor and adjacent non-tumor tissue in lung cancer. The template was RNA from unsorted bulk tissue. The library came from three nested PCR rounds adapted from ARM-PCR protocols. TCRdb re-called the multiplex PCR reads through MiXCR, storing one row per CDR3 protein. The table includes 100,000 to 150,000 distinct CDR3 sequences, roughly 67% detected once. The sequencing sample was made of lung tumor tissue. These receptors were obtained from a young man with non-small cell lung cancer.

Concerning this clonotype itself: Possible read error: a much larger clone is one base away. The conserved final phenylalanine or tryptophan is absent from the CDR3, which likely points to a read error. The gene calls are TRBV20-1 and TRBJ2-1, with 9 bases aligning to TRBD1. Germline assignment: CDR1 DFQATT and CDR2 SNEGSKA (reference sequence). The CDR3 is 13 residues long. The CDR3: CSPRQGAYNEQFL. The CDR3 DNA reads as TGCAGTCCTAGACAGGGGGCCTACAATGAGCAGTTCCTC.

In regard to this clonotype: One end of the junction fails to match germline, which may point to a read error. The chain recombines TRBV6-1 with TRBJ1-5, with D unclear. Looked up from germline, CDR1 is MNHNS and CDR2 is SASEGT. The CDR3 loop spans 14 amino acids. The CDR3 DNA is TGTGCCAGCAGTGTACAGTCGCGCAATCAGCCCCAACAATTT. This sequence encodes CASSVQSRNQPQQF.

In this sample, this clonotype turned up a few times. The chain is built from TRBV4-1 and TRBJ2-4; D is ambiguous. The CDR3 is 19 residues long. CDR1 MGHRA and CDR2 YSYEKL come from the germline V gene. The V and J ends lost 4 bases and 3 bases respectively, with 25 bases between them. CDR3 sequence (DNA): TGCGCCAGCAGCCCCCTACCCCAGCAGGATTATGCAGTCAAAAACATTCAGTACTTC. It yields the protein CASSPLPQQDYAVKNIQYF.

The genes are TRBV29-1 and TRBJ1-2; D is undetermined. V dropped 1 base and J dropped 5 bases, with 14 bases sitting between them. CDR1 and CDR2 (germline): SQVTM, ANQGSEA. The CDR3 totals 14 residues. For the CDR3, the DNA is TGCAGCGTTGAAGGGACCTTATTCGAATATGGCTACACCTTC. It translates to CSVEGTLFEYGYTF.

The sample holds many counts of this clonotype. This chain uses TRBV6-1 with TRBJ2-5; unclear D gene. The germline gives CDR1 MNHNS, CDR2 SASEGT. This CDR3 has 12 residues. The germline V and J ends were trimmed by 2 bases and 5 bases, with 6 bases remaining between them. The CDR3 DNA is TGTGCCAGCAGTGAACAACGGGAGACCCAGTACTTC. Translation: CASSEQRETQYF.

Remarks on this clonotype: A read error is possible here, since a much larger clone lies one base away. This chain links TRBV20-1 with TRBJ2-5; 11 bases map to TRBD2. The CDR3 runs 16 residues. V trimming: 3 bases; J trimming: 1 base; junction bases outside the gene matches: 7. Germline V gives CDR1 DFQATT, CDR2 SNEGSKA (reference sequence). CDR3 region: CSASEGTSGSQETQYF. The CDR3, as DNA: TGCAGTGCTAGTGAGGGGACTAGCGGAAGCCAAGAGACCCAGTACTTC.

The chain recombines TRBV4-1 with TRBJ2-7; the match to TRBD1 covers 7 bases. The CDR3 loop spans 17 amino acids. V shed 3 bases, J shed 0 bases, and the junction held 11 bases outside the gene matches. Per the germline V gene, CDR1 is MGHRA and CDR2 is YSYEKL. The CDR3 sequence is CASSHPVRDSGSYEQYF. DNA of the CDR3: TGCGCCAGCAGCCACCCGGTAAGGGACAGTGGCTCCTACGAGCAGTACTTC.

A remark on this clonotype: The junction shows a germline mismatch at one end, possibly a read error. The V call is TRBV7-3, the J call TRBJ2-3, with TRBD2 matching over 8 bases. Germline assignment: CDR1 SGHTA and CDR2 FQGTGA. The CDR3 length is 14 residues. The DNA of the CDR3 is TGTGCCAGCAGCTTCGGGAGGGCCCCAGATACGCAATATTTT. It yields the protein CASSFGRAPDTQYF.

Notes on this clonotype: A much larger clone sits a single nucleotide away, making a read error possible. This chain joins TRBV20-1 and TRBJ2-7, with D maybe TRBD1 (5 bases). CDR1 DFQATT and CDR2 SNEGSKA come from the germline V gene (reference sequence). The CDR3 has 14 amino acids. Here the CDR3 DNA reads TGCAGTGCTAGAGTGGCAGGGAAATCCTACGAGCATTACTTC. It codes for CSARVAGKSYEHYF.